The 23 T cell receptor beta chains reported below all come from one sample, sequenced in a study of T cell repertoires in cytomegalovirus infection. MiXCR, applied by TCRdb to the reads, yields one record per CDR3 protein. In the table there are 310,000 or so distinct CDR3 sequences, roughly 17% of which are singletons. Sequenced: PBMCs. Receptors were obtained from a human donor in good health (CMV status not recorded). Some clones in this sample may be carry-over from other donors' samples.

The chain joins TRBV20-1 to TRBJ2-7; 10 nucleotides align to TRBD1. The CDR3 spans 15 residues. The J segment lost 3 bases and the V segment lost 3 bases, leaving 8 bases of the junction unmatched. Germline assignment: CDR1 DFQATT and CDR2 SNEGSKA (reference sequence). The chain's CDR3 is CSARGPDRGIYEQYF. CDR3 in DNA: TGCAGTGCTAGGGGCCCGGACAGGGGGATCTACGAGCAGTACTTC.

The V gene is TRBV2, the J gene TRBJ1-5; D ambiguous. The germline V gene has CDR1 SNHLY and CDR2 FYNNEI. Deletions cut 1 base from V and 1 base from J, with 5 bases between. The CDR3 is 14 amino acids. CDR3 sequence: CASSEGFSNQPQHF. CDR3 nucleotides: TGTGCCAGCAGTGAAGGCTTCAGCAATCAGCCCCAGCATTTT.

This clonotype was seen a few times. The chain joins TRBV19 to TRBJ2-7; D remains ambiguous. Trimming took 5 bases from V and 4 from J, leaving 15 bases between them. CDR1 is LNHDA, CDR2 SQIVND, per germline (reference sequence). This CDR3 is 14 amino acids long. The CDR3, as DNA: TGTGCCAGTAGTCGAACTGGACGGCTTTACGAGCAGTACTTC. This codes for CASSRTGRLYEQYF.

This clonotype has more than one count but fewer than ten. This sequence joins TRBV4-1 and TRBJ2-1; no reliable D call. The CDR3 has 16 residues. Trimming pared 0 bases from V and 1 base from J, leaving 10 bases between. Germline CDR1 and CDR2: MGHRA and YSYEKL. Here the CDR3 reads CASSQDLRRSYNEQFF. The CDR3 coding sequence is TGCGCCAGCAGCCAAGATTTGAGGCGATCCTACAATGAGCAGTTCTTC.

The chain uses TRBV7-9 and TRBJ2-3; D not certain. This CDR3 region has 14 residues. Trimming shortened V by 5 bases and J by 2 bases, and 11 bases separated the two germline ends. Per the germline V gene, CDR1 is SEHNR and CDR2 is FQNEAQ (reference sequence). The CDR3 region is CASSLNQPTDTQYF. In nucleotides, the CDR3 is TGTGCCAGCAGCCTAAATCAGCCCACAGATACGCAGTATTTT.

There are many counts of this clonotype. The CDR3 here is CASSGVGAGVLTEAFF. DNA of the CDR3: TGTGCCAGCAGTGGGGTGGGGGCAGGGGTTTTAACTGAAGCTTTCTTT. V gene TRBV25-1 combines with J gene TRBJ1-1; tentative D call: TRBD1 (6 bases). Trimming removed 4 bases at V and 5 bases at J, with 20 bases between. Per the germline V gene, CDR1 is MGHDK and CDR2 is SYGVNS. The CDR3 runs to 16 residues.

To note about this clonotype: Possible read error: a much larger clone is one base away. The J gene is TRBJ1-2, the V gene TRBV6-8, with D possibly matching TRBD1 (5 bases). CDR1 is MNHGY, CDR2 SAAAGT, per germline. This CDR3 contains 15 residues. V lost 7 bases, J lost 2 bases, and 17 bases lay in between. The CDR3 DNA reads TGTGCCAGCACCCCGGGGCCAGCAAAGAACTATGGCTACACCTTC. This translates into CASTPGPAKNYGYTF.

This clonotype was picked up a small number of times. The rearrangement joins TRBV7-2 to TRBJ2-3; D is uncertain. CDR1 is SGHTA and CDR2 is FQGNSA in the germline V gene. This CDR3 is built from 12 residues. Trimming took 3 bases from V and 2 from J, leaving 3 bases between them. In DNA, the CDR3 is TGTGCCAGCAGCTTCTTCACAGATACGCAGTATTTT. This sequence encodes CASSFFTDTQYF.

This clonotype appeared a few times. The chain has TRBV12-3 or TRBV12-4 and TRBJ1-4, with unresolved D. With 6 bases removed from V and 4 bases from J, the gap between germline ends came to 6 bases. The CDR3 contains 12 residues. The CDR3 loop reads CASRRGNEKLFF. The DNA of the CDR3 is TGTGCCAGCAGACGGGGTAATGAAAAACTGTTTTTT.

Many counts were recorded for this clonotype. J is TRBJ1-5 and V is TRBV7-2; 8 bases are shared with TRBD1. CDR1 and CDR2 from the germline V gene are SGHTA and FQGNSA. Trimming took 4 bases from V and 3 from J; bases not matched to a gene: 2. CDR3 length: 14 residues. In nucleotides, the CDR3 is TGTGCCAGCAGCTACAGGGGGTCCAATCAGCCCCAGCATTTT. This codes for CASSYRGSNQPQHF.

The chain has TRBV2 and TRBJ2-5; no clear D gene. The CDR3 has 13 amino acids. V was pared by 4 bases and J by 2 bases, with 8 bases between. Germline-derived CDR1 and CDR2 are SNHLY and FYNNEI. This chain's CDR3 is CASSVSRQETQYF. Written as DNA, the CDR3 is TGTGCCAGCAGTGTGTCCAGACAAGAGACCCAGTACTTC.

The V and J genes are TRBV4-3 and TRBJ1-6; 12 nucleotides line up with TRBD1. The CDR3 is 20 amino acids. CDR1 is LGHNA, CDR2 YSLEER, per germline. V shed 0 bases, J shed 3 bases, and the junction held 9 bases outside the gene matches. CDR3 residues: CASSQDPGTGGLVYNSPLHF. DNA of the CDR3: TGCGCCAGCAGCCAAGATCCAGGGACAGGGGGCCTTGTCTATAATTCACCCCTCCACTTT.

This clonotype has a handful of counts. The genes are TRBV5-8 and TRBJ2-5; 15 bases fit TRBD2. CDR3 size: 17 residues. The ends lost 3 bases at V and 1 base at J; junction bases unmatched: 4. The germline V gene encodes CDR1 SGHTS and CDR2 YDEGEE. The CDR3 protein is CASSSGLAGGIQETQYF. The CDR3 DNA reads TGTGCCAGCAGCTCTGGACTAGCGGGGGGGATCCAAGAGACCCAGTACTTC.

The chain joins TRBV6-1 to TRBJ2-5; 7 bases line up with TRBD1. Losses at the gene ends were 1 base for V and 2 bases for J; bases not matched to a gene: 4. Germline CDR1 and CDR2: MNHNS and SASEGT. The CDR3 sequence is 15 residues long. CDR3 in DNA: TGTGCCAGCAGTGAAGGCCCGGGACAGCAAGAGACCCAGTACTTC. As protein: CASSEGPGQQETQYF.

This clonotype was counted many times. V usage is TRBV19 and J usage is TRBJ2-5; D tentatively reads TRBD1 or TRBD2 (5 bases each). CDR1 and CDR2 from the germline V gene are LNHDA and SQIVND (reference sequence). CDR3 length: 15 amino acids. V lost 3 bases, J lost 2 bases, and 13 bases lay in between. Written as DNA, the CDR3 is TGTGCCAGTAGTATCACCGGGACCATTCAAGAGACCCAGTACTTC. Protein product: CASSITGTIQETQYF.

This chain links TRBV7-3 with TRBJ2-7, with unresolved D. V lost 3 bases and J lost 3, with 9 bases in between. This CDR3 comprises 13 residues. Germline V gives CDR1 SGHTA, CDR2 FQGTGA. DNA for the CDR3: TGTGCCAGCAGCTTCGGCAGGAACTACGAGCAGTACTTC. Translation: CASSFGRNYEQYF.

This clonotype was observed many times. The chain combines TRBV28 with TRBJ1-6, with D tentatively TRBD1 (6 bases). There are 14 residues in the CDR3. V lost 8 bases and J 9 bases, leaving 17 bases between the germline ends. From germline, CDR1 is MDHEN and CDR2 SYDVKM. CDR3 DNA sequence: TGTGCCAGCGGACCACAGGGTGGATTTTCACCCCTCCACTTT. Translating it yields CASGPQGGFSPLHF.

The chain links TRBV20-1 to TRBJ2-1; 7 bases map to TRBD2. The CDR3 runs to 14 residues. The trim removed 4 bases at V and 6 bases at J, leaving 9 bases unmatched. Germline V CDR1 and CDR2: DFQATT, SNEGSKA (reference sequence). In nucleotides, the CDR3 is TGCAGTGCTAAGAAGCGGGGATTGGTCAATGAGCAGTTCTTC. Amino acid sequence: CSAKKRGLVNEQFF.

The chain uses TRBV7-8 and TRBJ2-7; weak D call: TRBD2 (6 bases). This CDR3 region has 16 residues. Trimming removed 0 bases from V and 7 bases from J, with 19 bases in between. CDR1 is SGHVS, CDR2 FQNEAQ, per germline. CDR3 nucleotide sequence: TGTGCCAGCAGCTTAGCGCCCCGCAAAGGAGGGTGGGAGCAGTACTTC. Encoded protein: CASSLAPRKGGWEQYF.

This clonotype appeared many times. The chain recombines TRBV12-3 or TRBV12-4 with TRBJ1-1; unclear D gene. The germline V and J ends were trimmed by 6 bases and 0 bases, with 8 bases remaining between them. This CDR3 comprises 13 residues. The CDR3 protein is CASRLTVNTEAFF. Here the CDR3 DNA reads TGTGCCAGCAGACTGACGGTGAACACTGAAGCTTTCTTT.

Only a few counts were recorded for this clonotype. This chain links TRBV6-1 with TRBJ2-5, with TRBD2 identical over 8 bases. The CDR3 consists of 16 residues. Germline CDR1 is MNHNS and CDR2 is SASEGT. After removal of 0 bases from V and 5 bases from J, the junction contained 8 bases not matched to a gene. The CDR3 loop is CASSEAWRGAGETQYF. The CDR3 DNA reads as TGTGCCAGCAGTGAAGCATGGCGGGGGGCCGGTGAGACCCAGTACTTC.

The chain has TRBV6-6 and TRBJ2-7; 7 nucleotides line up with TRBD1. V shed 2 bases and J 0 bases; nucleotides not matched to a gene: 4. Germline V gene lookup returns CDR1 MNHNY and CDR2 SVGAGI (reference sequence). The CDR3 is made up of 15 amino acids. The CDR3 is CASSYRDSYSYEQYF. CDR3 coding DNA: TGTGCCAGCAGTTACAGGGACAGCTACTCCTACGAGCAGTACTTC.

The CDR3 nucleotides read TGTGCCAGCAGTCCGCCCAACTCGGGAAACACCATATATTTT. Translating it yields CASSPPNSGNTIYF. V usage is TRBV2 and J usage is TRBJ1-3, with unresolved D. Deletions cut 5 bases from V and 4 bases from J, with 12 bases between. Per germline, CDR1 SNHLY and CDR2 FYNNEI. The CDR3 has 14 amino acids. The full variable domain, in which reference TRBV2 and TRBJ1-3 provide the parts outside the CDR3, is EPEVTQTPSHQVTQMGQEVILRCVPISNHLYFYWYRQILGQKVEFLVSFYNNEISEKSEIFDDQFSVERPDGSNFTLKIRSTKLEDSAMYFCASSPPNSGNTIYFGEGSWLTVV.